This T cell receptor (beta chain) was sequenced for a study of T cell responses to AZD1222 COVID-19 vaccine. Study-wide findings and caveats: Reportedly, nearly half the spike-specific TCRs target unmutated variant regions. It should be noted that donors were predominantly white British and more often female, and clonal diversity was possibly underestimated. No day 14 peak samples; only post-peak repertoires were characterized.

Concerning this clone: Antigen unknown.

This table comes from immunoSEQ multiplex PCR, and its TCRdb copy is limited to in-frame clones, with some not included. The sample has 150,000 or so clones, roughly nine tenths seen once; the top ten hold about 1.6%. CDR3 length equals 14 residues. Trimming removed 5 bases from V and 6 bases from J; junction bases left unmatched: 6. Germline V gives CDR1 MNHEY, CDR2 SVGAGI. The chain employs TRBV6-5 and TRBJ1-5; 8 positions agree with TRBD1. The sample consisted of peripheral blood, taken on day 0 of AZD1222 vaccination. The clonotype was recovered from an adult in good health. The CDR3 sequence is CASSPTGEAQPQHF. The CDR3 DNA is TGTGCCAGCAGTCCGACAGGGGAAGCTCAGCCCCAGCATTTT.